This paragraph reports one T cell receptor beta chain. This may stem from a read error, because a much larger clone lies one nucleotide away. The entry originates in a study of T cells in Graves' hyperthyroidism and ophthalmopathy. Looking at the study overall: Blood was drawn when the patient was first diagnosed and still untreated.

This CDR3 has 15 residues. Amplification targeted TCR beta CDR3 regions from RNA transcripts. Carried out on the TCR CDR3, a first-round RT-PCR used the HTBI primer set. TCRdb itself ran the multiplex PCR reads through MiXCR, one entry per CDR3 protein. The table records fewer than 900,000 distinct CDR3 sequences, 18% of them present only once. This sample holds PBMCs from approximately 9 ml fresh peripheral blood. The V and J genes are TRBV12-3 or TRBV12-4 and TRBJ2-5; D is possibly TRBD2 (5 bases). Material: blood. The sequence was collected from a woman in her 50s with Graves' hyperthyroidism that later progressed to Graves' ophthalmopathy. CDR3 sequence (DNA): TGTGCCAACAGTTTTTATGGTAGCGCCGAAGAGACCCAGTACTTC. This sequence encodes CANSFYGSAEETQYF.